This is a list of T cell receptor beta chains from one sample in a study of cytomegalovirus exposure and HLA in healthy donors. Assay: immunoSEQ multiplex PCR; the TCRdb copy retains only in-frame clones and omits some. The table includes some 90,000 clones, 95% to 98% detected once. Sample: PBMCs. These receptors were taken from a young man in good health and CMV-seronegative. CDR3s include the opening cysteine and the closing phenylalanine or tryptophan. The D gene is left open where the match is weak. Rows give clone size only sometimes, using once, few, many, or a class for an expanded clone.

once | TRBJ1-1 | TRBV28 | . | TGTGCCAGCAGTTTAATCTTACAGAAAACGAAGAACACTGAAGCTTTCTTT | CASSLILQKTKNTEAFF
. | TRBJ2-5 | TRBV11-3 | TRBD2 | TGTGCCAGCAGCCTGTGGACTAGCGGAGACCGAGAGACCCAGTACTTC | CASSLWTSGDRETQYF
once | TRBJ2-7 | TRBV28 | TRBD1 | TGTGCCAGCAGTGTGACAGGGGTGGGCTCCTACGAGCAGTACTTC | CASSVTGVGSYEQYF
. | TRBJ2-1 | TRBV2 | . | TGTGCCAGCAGCGAGGGGCGGGACGACTACAATGAGCAGTTCTTC | CASSEGRDDYNEQFF
once | TRBJ2-1 | TRBV7-6 | TRBD1 | TGTGCCAGCAGTGAGGAGGACAGGGGCAACAATGAGCAGTTCTTC | CASSEEDRGNNEQFF
. | TRBJ2-1 | TRBV7-9 | . | TGTGCCAGCAGCTTACGAGCTACGGGTTTATACAATGAGCAGTTCTTC | CASSLRATGLYNEQFF
. | TRBJ1-5 | TRBV28 | . | TGTGCCAGCAGTTTAATGACAGATTATCAGCCCCAGCATTTT | CASSLMTDYQPQHF
. | TRBJ1-2 | TRBV2 | TRBD1 | TGTGCCAGCAGTGACCCCCGTCGACAGGGGATCTATGGCTACACCTTC | CASSDPRRQGIYGYTF
. | TRBJ2-7 | TRBV6-5 | TRBD1 | TGTGCCAGCAGCCCCAGGACAGGGATGGACGAGCAGTACTTC | CASSPRTGMDEQYF
. | TRBJ1-1 | TRBV9 | . | TGTGCCAGCAGCGTAGACCCGGTCATGAACACTGAAGCTTTCTTT | CASSVDPVMNTEAFF
. | TRBJ2-1 | TRBV5-1 | . | TGCGCCAGCAGCTTGGTGGTGACAGGTACATCCTACAATGAGCAGTTCTTC | CASSLVVTGTSYNEQFF
. | TRBJ1-4 | TRBV7-9 | . | TGTGCCAGCAGCCCCCTAACTTCTAGTGAAAAACTGTTTTTT | CASSPLTSSEKLFF
. | TRBJ2-2 | TRBV5-1 | . | TGCGCCAGCAGCAGGACAGACCCGAACACCGGGGAGCTGTTTTTT | CASSRTDPNTGELFF
. | TRBJ1-2 | TRBV19 | . | TGTGCCAGTAGTAGTGTAGGGGACTATGGCTACACCTTC | CASSSVGDYGYTF
. | TRBJ1-2 | TRBV29-1 | . | TGCAGCTTCACAGCCACCTATGGCTACACCTTC | CSFTATYGYTF
. | TRBJ1-1 | TRBV28 | . | TGTGCCAGCAGGGCCCAGTCCGTTCCCACTGAAGCTTTCTTT | CASRAQSVPTEAFF
. | TRBJ2-5 | TRBV9 | . | TGTGCCAGCACTCCGGCCTTGGCCGCGGGGGAGACCCAGTACTTC | CASTPALAAGETQYF
. | TRBJ1-5 | TRBV28 | TRBD1 | TGTGCCAGCAGTTCCGGACAGGTAGGGAGAGGGCCCCAGCATTTT | CASSSGQVGRGPQHF
. | TRBJ1-1 | TRBV6-7 | TRBD1 | TGTGCCAGCAGCTATGAGACCGTTAACAGGGGCGGAACGAACACTGAAGCTTTCTTT | CASSYETVNRGGTNTEAFF
. | TRBJ2-3 | TRBV28 | TRBD2 | TGTGCCAGCAGTTCGGGACTAGCGGGAGGAGTTGGCACAGATACGCAGTATTTT | CASSSGLAGGVGTDTQYF
. | TRBJ1-4 | TRBV4-3 | . | TGCGCCAGCAGCCAGGGACTCTTTAATGAAAAACTGTTTTTT | CASSQGLFNEKLFF
. | TRBJ2-1 | TRBV11-2 | . | TGTGCCAGCAGCTTAGATGAAAGGCCCGGAGGGATCCCCTTTGGTGAGCAGTTCTTC | CASSLDERPGGIPFGEQFF
. | TRBJ2-2 | TRBV27 | . | TGTGCCAGCAGTTTACTGAGCACCGGGGAGCTGTTTTTT | CASSLLSTGELFF
. | TRBJ1-1 | TRBV4-1 | TRBD1 | TGCGCCAGCAGCCCGTCCAGGGGGGACACTGAAGCTTTCTTT | CASSPSRGDTEAFF
. | TRBJ1-2 | TRBV9 | . | TGTGCCAGCAGCCCAGATGCCAGGGGTTATGGCTACACCTTC | CASSPDARGYGYTF
. | TRBJ2-3 | TRBV15 | TRBD2 | TGTGCCACCAGCAGAGCGGGTGGGACTAGCGGAAGCACAGATACGCAGTATTTT | CATSRAGGTSGSTDTQYF
. | TRBJ1-1 | TRBV11-2 | . | TGTGCCAGCAGCCCGGACTTGAACACTGAAGCTTTCTTT | CASSPDLNTEAFF
. | TRBJ2-3 | TRBV9 | . | TGTGCCAGCAGCGCAGGTGACAGGTCAAGGCGGGATACGCAGTATTTT | CASSAGDRSRRDTQYF
. | TRBJ2-1 | TRBV14 | . | TGTGCCAGCAGCCAACGCCCCTCAGGATCTGAGCAGTTCTTC | CASSQRPSGSEQFF
once | TRBJ2-1 | TRBV19 | TRBD2 | TGTGCCAGTAGTATAGACTCTAGCGGGAGGGCAGGTGAGCAGTTCTTC | CASSIDSSGRAGEQFF
. | TRBJ2-1 | TRBV9 | . | TGTGCCAGCAGCGTACTAGCTTCAAGGGGGAATGAGCAGTTCTTC | CASSVLASRGNEQFF
. | TRBJ2-3 | TRBV2 | . | TGTGCCAGCCTCATGACTGTCAGCGGCGGTACGCAGTATTTT | CASLMTVSGGTQYF
. | TRBJ2-5 | TRBV9 | TRBD1 | TGTGCCAGCAGCGCAGAGACAGGGCCCACGGACTTC | CASSAETGPTDF
. | TRBJ1-5 | TRBV28 | . | TGTGCCAGCAGTTTAGAGACCTCGCGGGGGGCCCAGCATTTT | CASSLETSRGAQHF
once | TRBJ2-3 | TRBV25-1 | TRBD2 | TGTGCCAGCAGTGAAGAACTAGCGGGAGGATTCGATACGCAGTATTTT | CASSEELAGGFDTQYF
. | TRBJ2-2 | TRBV27 | . | TGTGCCAGCAGTGGGACACGTTACACCGGGGAGCTGTTTTTT | CASSGTRYTGELFF
. | TRBJ2-1 | TRBV29-1 | TRBD2 | TGCAGCGTTGAGGGGGACTACCGAAATCCTCACTCCTACAATGAGCAGTTCTTC | CSVEGDYRNPHSYNEQFF
. | TRBJ2-7 | TRBV19 | TRBD1 | TGTGCCAGTGGGGGGGTGGGGACAGGGGTCTACGAGCAGTACTTC | CASGGVGTGVYEQYF
. | TRBJ2-1 | TRBV10-1 | TRBD2 | TGCGCCAGCAGTGAATCCAGCGGGGTTCTCAATGAGCAGTTCTTC | CASSESSGVLNEQFF
. | TRBJ2-1 | TRBV18 | TRBD1 | TGTGCCAGCTCACCAGGTGCAGTGGACAGGGGAACGGAGGAGCAGTTCTTC | CASSPGAVDRGTEEQFF
. | TRBJ1-1 | TRBV25-1 | . | TGTGCCAGCAGTGCGGACAGGAACACTGAAGCTTTCTTT | CASSADRNTEAFF